A single sample gave rise to the 18 T cell receptor beta chains below, sequenced in a study of shared clonotypes between healthy human individuals. Produced via immunoSEQ multiplex PCR; TCRdb's table is partial and in-frame only. The table lists 650,000 to 700,000 clones, less than 95% of them singletons, with about 34% in the top ten. Sequenced material: memory CD8+ T cells from PBMCs. As to subset: CD45RO+ cells pooled with CCR7-negative TemRA cells. Receptors originate from a young man in good health. Some clones in this sample may be carry-over from other donors' samples.

The chain couples TRBV15 to TRBJ2-7, with no clear D. Germline CDR1 is LNHNV and CDR2 is YYDKDF (reference sequence). The CDR3 is 14 amino acids. Deletions cut 6 bases from V and 1 base from J, with 13 bases between. CDR3 DNA: TGTGCCACCAGGTTAGGGTCAAAATCCTACGAGCAGTACTTC. It yields the protein CATRLGSKSYEQYF. The whole variable domain, filled in from reference TRBV15 and TRBJ2-7, reads DAMVIQNPRYQVTQFGKPVTLSCSQTLNHNVMYWYQQKSSQAPKLLFHYYDKDFNNEADTPDNFQSRRPNTSFCFLDIRSPGLGDTAMYLCATRLGSKSYEQYFGPGTRLTVT.

This chain uses TRBV7-3 with TRBJ1-5; 8 bases agree with TRBD1. The germline CDR1 and CDR2 sequences are SGHTA and FQGTGA. V gave up 8 bases and J gave up 2 bases; unmatched junction bases: 11. CDR3 length: 16 amino acids. The CDR3 protein is CASWGDRGGGNQPQHF. The CDR3 bases are TGTGCCAGCTGGGGCGACAGGGGAGGAGGCAATCAGCCCCAGCATTTT. Full variable domain (rest looked up from reference TRBV7-3 and TRBJ1-5): GAGVSQTPSNKVTEKGKYVELRCDPISGHTALYWYRQSLGQGPEFLIYFQGTGAADDSGLPNDRFFAVRPEGSVSTLKIQRTERGDSAVYLCASWGDRGGGNQPQHFGDGTRLSIL.

The chain employs TRBV5-1 and TRBJ2-7; D is undetermined. The germline V gene has CDR1 SGHRS and CDR2 YFSETQ. Trimming took 0 bases from V and 2 from J, leaving 12 bases between them. CDR3 length: 15 residues. This chain's CDR3 is CASSLGPALTYEQYF. The DNA of the CDR3 is TGCGCCAGCAGCTTGGGGCCAGCACTTACCTACGAGCAGTACTTC.

The rearrangement joins TRBV19 to TRBJ2-1; 8 positions agree with TRBD1. The CDR3 runs to 15 residues. V lost 3 bases to trimming and J lost 8 bases; unmatched junction nucleotides: 9. The V gene's germline CDR1 is LNHDA and CDR2 SQIVND (reference sequence). CDR3 nucleotides: TGTGCCAGTAGTATGTGGCAGGGGGCTAGGGATGAGCAGTTCTTC. This translates into CASSMWQGARDEQFF.

V is TRBV7-9 and J is TRBJ2-4, with a possible D match to TRBD1 (5 bases). Trimming shortened V by 1 base and J by 0 bases, and 10 bases separated the two germline ends. This CDR3 comprises 16 residues. Germline-derived CDR1 and CDR2 are SEHNR and FQNEAQ (reference sequence). CDR3 DNA: TGTGCCAGCAGCTTAGGGCAGGGTATAGCCAAAAACATTCAGTACTTC. Residues: CASSLGQGIAKNIQYF.

The chain couples TRBV10-3 to TRBJ2-7; no definite D call. The CDR3 contains 18 residues. V was shortened by 6 bases and J by 5 bases, with 29 bases between the two germline ends. CDR1 and CDR2 (germline): ENHRY, SYGVKD. CDR3 protein: CAIRRQSTRAVGKHEQYF. CDR3 nucleotides: TGTGCCATCAGGAGGCAATCTACACGAGCCGTGGGGAAGCACGAGCAGTACTTC.

This clone was seen many times. The rearrangement joins TRBV21-1 to TRBJ1-1. TRBV21-1 is described as a pseudogene. This CDR3 contains 14 residues. DNA for the CDR3: TGTGCCAGCAGCAAATATGAAAGGAACACTGAAGCTTTCTTT. Its translation is CASSKYERNTEAFF.

This chain connects TRBV6-6 to TRBJ2-1, with 9 nucleotides matching TRBD2. The CDR3 has 15 amino acids. Losses at the gene ends were 7 bases for V and 4 bases for J; bases not matched to a gene: 8. Germline V gene data show CDR1 as MNHNY and CDR2 as SVGAGI (reference sequence). CDR3: CASTAGGIGYNEQFF. DNA for the CDR3: TGTGCCAGCACTGCGGGGGGGATCGGATACAATGAGCAGTTCTTC.

V gene TRBV7-2 combines with J gene TRBJ2-1, with D unresolved. The germline V gene encodes CDR1 SGHTA and CDR2 FQGNSA. The germline V and J ends were trimmed by 5 bases and 10 bases, with 12 bases remaining between them. This CDR3 has 12 amino acids. The CDR3 DNA reads as TGTGCCAGCAGCCCCCGGGCGCAAGAGCAGTTCTTC. Translating gives CASSPRAQEQFF.

This clone was observed a handful of times. The chain carries TRBV13 and TRBJ1-1; D ambiguous. Germline V gene sequence: CDR1 PRHDT, CDR2 FYEKMQ (reference sequence). Trimming shortened V by 3 bases and J by 0 bases, and 5 bases separated the two germline ends. The CDR3 is made up of 13 amino acids. The CDR3 is CASSFPLNTEAFF. CDR3 bases: TGTGCCAGCAGCTTCCCCCTGAACACTGAAGCTTTCTTT.

The V call is TRBV19, the J call TRBJ2-5, with D possibly TRBD2 on 5 matching bases. Germline loops: CDR1 LNHDA, CDR2 SQIVND (reference sequence). The germline V and J ends were trimmed by 5 bases and 7 bases, with 5 bases remaining between them. CDR3 length: 10 amino acids. The CDR3 nucleotides are TGTGCCAGTAGTGCGGGGACCCAGTACTTC. Its protein is CASSAGTQYF.

This chain connects TRBV27 to TRBJ2-1, with TRBD2 matching over 11 bases. Per the germline V gene, CDR1 is MNHEY and CDR2 is SMNVEV (reference sequence). The CDR3 sequence is 14 residues long. With V trimmed by 3 bases and J by 5 bases, 0 bases remained unmatched. The CDR3 loop reads CASSLGLADNEQFF. CDR3 bases: TGTGCCAGCAGTTTGGGACTAGCGGACAATGAGCAGTTCTTC.

This sequence joins TRBV28 and TRBJ1-5, with a tentative D call TRBD1 (6 bases). Deletions cut 6 bases from V and 2 bases from J, with 14 bases between. This CDR3 has 15 residues. The germline V gene encodes CDR1 MDHEN and CDR2 SYDVKM. DNA of the CDR3: TGTGCCAGCAGGGACAGACTCTCCGGCAATCAGCCCCAGCATTTT. As protein: CASRDRLSGNQPQHF.

This clone was detected a few times. This chain connects TRBV29-1 to TRBJ1-3; a weak D match, TRBD1 (5 bases). The CDR3 length is 15 residues. V was trimmed by 7 bases and J by 0 bases, leaving 16 bases between them. CDR1 SQVTM and CDR2 ANQGSEA come from the germline V gene. The CDR3 spells CSARDSSSSGNTIYF. CDR3 sequence (DNA): TGCAGCGCCCGGGACTCTTCGAGCTCTGGAAACACCATATATTTT.

This chain uses TRBV27 with TRBJ2-5; maybe TRBD1 (6 bases). Between the trimmed V and J ends, which lost 11 bases and 5 bases, there was a span of 12 bases. This CDR3 contains 11 residues. Germline loops: CDR1 MNHEY, CDR2 SMNVEV (reference sequence). The CDR3 DNA reads TGTGCCTGCGGGCAGGGGGAGACCCAGTACTTC. It codes for CACGQGETQYF.

The chain is built from TRBV2 and TRBJ2-6, with D perhaps being TRBD1 or TRBD2 (5 bases each). Trimming shortened V by 8 bases and J by 4 bases, and 9 bases separated the two germline ends. The CDR3 loop spans 13 amino acids. CDR1 and CDR2 (germline): SNHLY, FYNNEI. CDR3 region: CASGGLGANVLTF. CDR3 nucleotides: TGTGCCAGCGGGGGTTTGGGGGCCAACGTCCTGACTTTC.

The chain uses TRBV18 and TRBJ2-1; 10 nucleotides align to TRBD2. The ends lost 0 bases at V and 6 bases at J; junction bases unmatched: 8. Looked up from germline, CDR1 is KGHSH and CDR2 is LQKENI. This CDR3 comprises 17 residues. The CDR3: CASSPPVVIAGGNEQFF. The CDR3 bases are TGTGCCAGCTCACCACCGGTTGTAATAGCGGGAGGCAATGAGCAGTTCTTC.

J is TRBJ2-7 and V is TRBV7-9, with a tentative D call TRBD2 (5 bases). CDR1 and CDR2 from the germline V gene are SEHNR and FQNEAQ (reference sequence). Trimming took off 6 bases at V and 5 bases at J, with 11 bases between the two ends. CDR3 size: 12 residues. The chain's CDR3 is CASRPLGHEQYF. CDR3 DNA sequence: TGTGCCAGCAGACCACTAGGTCACGAGCAGTACTTC. Filled out from reference TRBV7-9 and TRBJ2-7, the complete variable domain reads DTGVSQNPRHKITKRGQNVTFRCDPISEHNRLYWYRQTLGQGPEFLTYFQNEAQLEKSRLLSDRFSAERPKGSFSTLEIQRTEQGDSAMYLCASRPLGHEQYFGPGTRLTVT.